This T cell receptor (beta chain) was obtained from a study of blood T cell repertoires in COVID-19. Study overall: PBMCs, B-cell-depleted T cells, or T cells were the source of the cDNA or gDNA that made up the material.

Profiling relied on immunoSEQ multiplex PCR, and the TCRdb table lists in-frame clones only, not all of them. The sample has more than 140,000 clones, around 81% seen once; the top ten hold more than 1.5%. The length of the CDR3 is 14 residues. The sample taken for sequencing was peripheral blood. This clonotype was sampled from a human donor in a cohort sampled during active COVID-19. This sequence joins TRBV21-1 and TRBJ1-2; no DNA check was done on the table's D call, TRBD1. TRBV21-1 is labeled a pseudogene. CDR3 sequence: CASSKVPQGYGYTF. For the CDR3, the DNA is TGTGCCAGCAGCAAAGTCCCCCAGGGTTATGGCTACACCTTC.